These 24 T cell receptor beta chains were sequenced from one sample in a study of cytomegalovirus exposure and HLA in healthy donors. The PCR had 60 Vbeta and 13 Jbeta primers. Measured with immunoSEQ multiplex PCR; TCRdb has only the in-frame clones, and not every one. Here the sample spans around 110,000 clones, roughly four fifths being singletons. Sequences were obtained from PBMCs. Every receptor here comes from a woman between 18 and 29 years old in good health and CMV-seronegative.

The chain recombines TRBV27 with TRBJ1-1; maybe TRBD1 (6 bases). The ends were cut back, 5 bases at V and 2 bases at J, with 12 bases in the middle. Germline V gives CDR1 MNHEY, CDR2 SMNVEV (reference sequence). The CDR3 sequence is 14 residues long. Written as DNA, the CDR3 is TGTGCCAGCAGTCTAAGGACAGCTAACACTGAAGCTTTCTTT. Amino acids: CASSLRTANTEAFF.

This clone was detected once. V usage is TRBV28 and J usage is TRBJ1-3; no reliable D call. Per germline, CDR1 MDHEN and CDR2 SYDVKM. The V end was cut by 2 bases, the J end by 6 bases, with 8 bases between. CDR3 length: 13 amino acids. CDR3: CASSLTLKNTIYF. CDR3 nucleotide sequence: TGTGCCAGCAGTTTAACTCTCAAAAACACCATATATTTT.

This chain joins TRBV27 and TRBJ1-5, with 11 bases identical to TRBD1. With 5 bases clipped from V and 7 bases from J, the junction kept 19 bases outside the gene matches. The CDR3 has 19 amino acids. CDR1 is MNHEY, CDR2 SMNVEV, per germline (reference sequence). CDR3 sequence: CASSKGGVVGTGGVQPQHF. DNA of the CDR3: TGTGCCAGCAGTAAAGGAGGGGTCGTAGGGACAGGGGGTGTCCAGCCCCAGCATTTT.

The chain employs TRBV5-4 and TRBJ1-6; perhaps TRBD1 as D (6 bases). CDR1 SGHNT and CDR2 YYREEE come from the germline V gene (reference sequence). The V gene lost 3 bases and the J gene lost 9 bases, with 19 bases spanning the gap. This CDR3 region has 16 residues. The CDR3 DNA reads TGTGCCAGCAGCTGGGTGGGCACAGGGCCCTTTTCACCCCTCCACTTT. Encoded protein: CASSWVGTGPFSPLHF.

This clone is a singleton in its sample. The J gene is TRBJ1-2, the V gene TRBV6-1; 10 bases are a match to TRBD1. V was clipped by 6 bases and J by 3 bases; unmatched bases: 7. CDR3 size: 15 residues. Looked up from germline, CDR1 is MNHNS and CDR2 is SASEGT. The CDR3 reads CASRIDRGRDYGYTF. The CDR3 DNA is TGTGCCAGCAGAATCGACAGGGGGCGAGACTATGGCTACACCTTC.

This clone occurred once. This chain joins TRBV7-9 and TRBJ2-3, with TRBD1 as a possible D gene (5 bases). V was trimmed by 1 base and J by 3 bases, leaving 14 bases between them. This CDR3 is 16 amino acids long. The V gene's germline CDR1 is SEHNR and CDR2 FQNEAQ (reference sequence). The CDR3 coding sequence is TGTGCCAGCAGCTTAGTGCAGGGTTCGTCAACAGATACGCAGTATTTT. Translating gives CASSLVQGSSTDTQYF.

V is TRBV10-3 and J is TRBJ1-2; possibly TRBD1 for D (6 bases). Germline V CDR1 and CDR2: ENHRY, SYGVKD. The CDR3 contains 13 residues. V was shortened by 11 bases and J by 4 bases, with 17 bases between the two germline ends. In nucleotides, the CDR3 is TGTGCCCACTCGGCAGGGGAAGTCTATGGCTACACCTTC. Translation: CAHSAGEVYGYTF.

Only a few counts were recorded for this clone. The rearrangement joins TRBV2 to TRBJ2-3, with 10 bases fitting TRBD1. Germline V CDR1 and CDR2: SNHLY, FYNNEI. The CDR3 runs 16 residues. V lost 6 bases, J lost 3 bases, and 9 bases stayed unmatched. CDR3 coding DNA: TGTGCCAGCAGAGATTTATTGGGACAGGGGACAGATACGCAGTATTTT. It encodes CASRDLLGQGTDTQYF.

V usage is TRBV5-8 and J usage is TRBJ1-1, with 8 bases fitting TRBD1. Germline trimming cut 4 bases from V and 8 bases from J; bases unmatched to any gene: 13. This CDR3 spans 15 amino acids. Germline V gene sequence: CDR1 SGHTS, CDR2 YDEGEE. The CDR3 reads CASSGTGTLGAEAFF. CDR3 sequence (DNA): TGTGCCAGCAGCGGGACAGGCACCCTCGGAGCAGAAGCTTTCTTT. Filled out from reference TRBV5-8 and TRBJ1-1, the complete variable domain reads EAGVTQSPTHLIKTRGQQATLRCSPISGHTSVYWYQQALGLGLQFLLWYDEGEERNRGNFPPRFSGRQFPNYSSELNVNALELEDSALYLCASSGTGTLGAEAFFGQGTRLTVV.

The CDR3 region has the DNA TGTGCCAGCAGCGGCGGGATTACTTCGACTAGCACAGATACGCAGTATTTT. Protein product: CASSGGITSTSTDTQYF. This sequence joins TRBV13 and TRBJ2-3; weak D call: TRBD2 (6 bases). CDR1 and CDR2 from the germline V gene are PRHDT and FYEKMQ (reference sequence). This CDR3 region has 17 residues. The V gene lost 5 bases and the J gene lost 0 bases, with 18 bases spanning the gap.

The chain has TRBV5-6 and TRBJ2-1, with TRBD2 as a possible D gene (7 bases). The V end lost 4 bases, the J end lost 9 bases, and 11 bases lay between the germline ends. CDR1 SGHDT and CDR2 YYEEEE come from the germline V gene. The CDR3 runs to 12 residues. CDR3 nucleotide sequence: TGTGCCAGCAGCGGGGGGGCTGGTGAGCAGTTCTTC. Protein sequence: CASSGGAGEQFF.

The chain has TRBV2 and TRBJ2-4, with a tentative D call TRBD2 (5 bases). Germline V gene sequence: CDR1 SNHLY, CDR2 FYNNEI. CDR3 size: 12 residues. V lost 4 bases to trimming and J lost 8 bases, with 9 bases between them. The CDR3 reads CASSVEGDIQYF. CDR3 bases: TGTGCCAGCAGTGTTGAGGGAGACATTCAGTACTTC.

DNA for the CDR3: TGTGCCAGCAGCTTGTATCCTGAAGCTTTCTTT. Amino acid sequence: CASSLYPEAFF. The rearrangement joins TRBV5-8 to TRBJ1-1; D is unclear. The CDR3 sequence is 11 residues long. Looked up from germline, CDR1 is SGHTS and CDR2 is YDEGEE. Trimming pared 1 base from V and 6 bases from J, leaving 4 bases between.

This sequence joins TRBV4-1 and TRBJ2-3; 11 bases fit TRBD2. The ends lost 1 base at V and 2 bases at J; junction bases unmatched: 2. The CDR3 has 16 amino acids. CDR1 and CDR2 (germline): MGHRA, YSYEKL. CDR3 sequence (DNA): TGCGCCAGCAGCCAAGTACTAGCGGGGGACACAGATACGCAGTATTTT. This gives the protein CASSQVLAGDTDTQYF.

This clone was observed a few times. The CDR3 here is CASQPGDSGNTIYF. CDR3 DNA: TGTGCCAGCCAACCGGGGGACTCTGGAAACACCATATATTTT. The chain carries TRBV6-7 and TRBJ1-3, with D maybe TRBD1 (5 bases). TRBV6-7 is filed as an ORF, its function uncertain. Trimming removed 8 bases at V and 0 bases at J, with 11 bases between. The CDR3 has 14 amino acids.

The chain links TRBV29-1 to TRBJ2-5; TRBD1 matches 8 bases. CDR1 is SQVTM and CDR2 is ANQGSEA in the germline V gene. The CDR3 runs 13 residues. Unmatched junction bases numbered 6, after V lost 4 bases and J lost 5 bases. CDR3 sequence (DNA): TGCAGCGTTGTGCCCTGGACAGGGGAGACCCAGTACTTC. It yields the protein CSVVPWTGETQYF. The whole variable domain, remainder taken from reference TRBV29-1 and TRBJ2-5, is SAVISQKPSRDICQRGTSLTIQCQVDSQVTMMFWYRQQPGQSLTLIATANQGSEATYESGFVIDKFPISRPNLTFSTLTVSNMSPEDSSIYLCSVVPWTGETQYFGPGTRLLVL.

V is TRBV28 and J is TRBJ1-6; D might be TRBD1 (6 bases). Germline V gene sequence: CDR1 MDHEN, CDR2 SYDVKM. V lost 2 bases to trimming and J lost 7 bases, with 9 bases between them. The CDR3 has 14 amino acids. The DNA of the CDR3 is TGTGCCAGCAGTTTAGTACAGGGAAATTCACCCCTCCACTTT. The encoded protein is CASSLVQGNSPLHF.

Comments on this clone: Because it lacks the conserved phenylalanine or tryptophan at the end, this CDR3 is likely a read error. Because the CDR3's place on the DNA is in doubt, the DNA is left out and the CDR3 is given as listed by TCRdb. CDR3 residues: CASMGTGADRPRT. The rearrangement links TRBV2 to TRBJ2-4; TRBD1, the D gene given by the table, was not confirmed from the DNA. Germline assignment: CDR1 SNHLY and CDR2 FYNNEI. The CDR3 extends over 13 residues, inclusive of both ends.

The table lists this clone with a few counts. CDR3 sequence: CASSQERVSEKLFF. The CDR3 DNA sequence: TGCGCCAGCAGCCAAGAGCGGGTTAGTGAAAAACTGTTTTTT. The chain is built from TRBV4-1 and TRBJ1-4, with D uncertain. Per the germline V gene, CDR1 is MGHRA and CDR2 is YSYEKL. The CDR3 covers 14 residues. V lost 0 bases, J lost 7 bases, and 9 bases lay in between.

This rearrangement joins TRBV2 to TRBJ1-5, with D perhaps TRBD1 (6 bases). Germline loops: CDR1 SNHLY, CDR2 FYNNEI. CDR3 length: 13 residues. The germline V and J ends were trimmed by 4 bases and 6 bases, with 10 bases remaining between them. CDR3 region: CASSGTGFQPQHF. The CDR3 DNA sequence: TGTGCCAGCAGTGGTACAGGGTTTCAGCCCCAGCATTTT.

This chain uses TRBV15 with TRBJ1-2; the D gene is possibly TRBD1 (6 bases). Trimming took off 4 bases at V and 5 bases at J, with 11 bases between the two ends. Germline values: CDR1 LNHNV, CDR2 YYDKDF (reference sequence). This CDR3 is 13 amino acids long. The chain's CDR3 is CATSKGEGYGYTF. The DNA for the CDR3 is TGTGCCACCAGCAAGGGGGAGGGGTATGGCTACACCTTC.

Here the CDR3 DNA reads TGTGCCAGCCAAAATAAAGACAGGCCAGGGGGCTACACCTTC. Translation: CASQNKDRPGGYTF. The chain links TRBV19 to TRBJ1-2; D possibly corresponds to TRBD1 (6 bases). The V end lost 9 bases, the J end lost 8 bases, and 22 bases lay between the germline ends. CDR1 is LNHDA and CDR2 is SQIVND in the germline V gene (reference sequence). The CDR3 contains 14 residues.

This chain connects TRBV30 to TRBJ1-1; 9 positions agree with TRBD1. The germline gives CDR1 GTSNPN, CDR2 SVGIG (reference sequence). V shed 1 base, J shed 1 base, and the junction held 10 bases outside the gene matches. The length of the CDR3 is 17 residues. The CDR3 DNA reads TGTGCCTGGAGTGCCGGGACAGGGAAAAGATGGAACACTGAAGCTTTCTTT. It specifies CAWSAGTGKRWNTEAFF. The whole variable domain, remainder taken from reference TRBV30 and TRBJ1-1, is SQTIHQWPATLVQPVGSPLSLECTVEGTSNPNLYWYRQAAGRGLQLLFYSVGIGQISSEVPQNLSASRPQDRQFILSSKKLLLSDSGFYLCAWSAGTGKRWNTEAFFGQGTRLTVV.

This chain uses TRBV4-1 with TRBJ1-4; 8 positions match TRBD1. After removal of 4 bases from V and 6 bases from J, the junction contained 7 bases not matched to a gene. CDR3 length: 15 residues. Germline assignment: CDR1 MGHRA and CDR2 YSYEKL. The CDR3 protein is CASSLGQGDHEKLFF. The CDR3 region has the DNA TGCGCCAGCAGCCTTGGACAGGGAGATCATGAAAAACTGTTTTTT.